Listed below are T cell receptor beta chains from one sample, sequenced in a study of breast tumors, draining lymph nodes, adjacent tissues. TCRdb recomputed calls from the multiplex PCR reads with MiXCR, one row per CDR3 protein. Of more than 30,000 distinct CDR3 sequences in the sample, over 55% were seen once. The specimen sequenced was breast tumor tissue. The receptors were sampled from a female donor with breast cancer. Some clones in this sample may be carry-over from other donors' samples. The CDR3 runs from the conserved cysteine through the conserved F or W. A D gene is named only where the DNA matches it firmly. Clone size is shown for a subset of rows, as once, few, many or a class of expanded clone.

abundance | d_gene | j_gene | v_gene | CDR3aa | CDR3nt
many | NA | TRBJ2-1 | TRBV10-3 | CAISEGGVRFF | TGTGCCATCAGTGAAGGAGGCGTACGGTTCTTC
NA | NA | TRBJ1-1 | TRBV7-2 | CASSLQQGVAEAFF | TGTGCCAGCAGCTTGCAACAGGGCGTCGCTGAAGCTTTCTTT
once | NA | TRBJ1-4 | TRBV20-1 | CSASRGTNEKLFF | TGCAGTGCTAGTCGGGGGACTAATGAAAAACTGTTTTTT
NA | NA | TRBJ2-6 | TRBV9 | CASSVGGARSGANVLTF | TGTGCCAGCAGCGTAGGGGGCGCCCGGTCTGGGGCCAACGTCCTGACTTTC
NA | NA | TRBJ1-2 | TRBV7-9 | CASSMEYGYTF | TGTGCCAGCAGTATGGAGTATGGCTACACCTTC
many | NA | TRBJ2-2 | TRBV11-2 | CASSFGLGQYTGELFF | TGTGCCAGCAGCTTCGGATTGGGACAATACACCGGGGAGCTGTTTTTT
NA | TRBD2 | TRBJ2-1 | TRBV12-3/TRBV12-4 | CASVFTSGRLNEQFF | TGTGCCAGCGTTTTTACTAGCGGGAGGCTCAATGAGCAGTTCTTC
medium-sized | NA | TRBJ2-7 | TRBV6-4 | CASSDSGGWSYEQYF | TGTGCCAGCAGTGACTCGGGGGGCTGGAGCTACGAGCAGTACTTC
NA | NA | TRBJ1-4 | TRBV5-1 | CASSESSAGNEKLFF | TGCGCCAGCAGCGAAAGCTCGGCAGGAAATGAAAAACTGTTTTTT
many | NA | TRBJ2-1 | TRBV28 | CASRPDTYNEQFF | TGTGCCAGCAGACCCGACACCTACAATGAGCAGTTCTTC
NA | NA | TRBJ1-4 | TRBV12-3/TRBV12-4 | CASSLRGKKLFF | TGTGCCAGCAGTTTAAGGGGTAAAAAACTGTTTTTT
many | NA | TRBJ1-5 | TRBV19 | CASSIVGAGRNQPQHF | TGTGCCAGTAGTATAGTAGGGGCAGGGAGGAATCAGCCCCAGCATTTT
NA | TRBD1 | TRBJ1-2 | TRBV6-6 | CASREDRGGNYGYTF | TGTGCCAGCAGAGAGGACAGGGGAGGAAACTATGGCTACACCTTC
medium-sized | TRBD2 | TRBJ2-3 | TRBV7-6 | CASSSLAGLTDTQYF | TGTGCCAGCAGCTCTTTAGCGGGACTTACAGATACGCAGTATTTT
once | NA | TRBJ1-4 | TRBV20-1 | CSARDSGAGEEKLFF | TGCAGTGCTAGAGATTCAGGGGCAGGGGAAGAAAAACTGTTTTTT
NA | NA | TRBJ2-2 | TRBV12-3/TRBV12-4 | CASSPGGGGGGELFF | TGTGCCAGCAGTCCAGGCGGCGGGGGCGGCGGGGAGCTGTTTTTT
NA | NA | TRBJ1-5 | TRBV5-4 | CASSWGGGRDQPQHF | TGTGCCAGCAGCTGGGGCGGGGGACGGGATCAGCCCCAGCATTTT
many | TRBD2 | TRBJ2-3 | TRBV19 | CASSSLAGSTDTQYF | TGTGCCAGTAGTAGCCTAGCGGGCTCCACAGATACGCAGTATTTT
once | NA | TRBJ2-6 | TRBV7-3 | CASSLATISGANVLTF | TGTGCCAGCAGCTTAGCAACCATTTCTGGGGCCAACGTCCTGACTTTC
once | TRBD1 | TRBJ2-7 | TRBV5-4 | CASSQETGGSYEQYF | TGCGCCAGCAGCCAAGAAACAGGGGGGTCCTACGAGCAGTACTTC
NA | NA | TRBJ1-5 | TRBV7-9 | CASSLSSSGQPQHF | TGTGCCAGCAGCTTAAGCTCGTCTGGCCAGCCCCAGCATTTT
NA | NA | TRBJ1-6 | TRBV20-1 | CSASMSARHSPLHF | TGCAGTGCTAGCATGAGCGCCCGCCATTCACCCCTCCACTTT
NA | NA | TRBJ2-1 | TRBV7-8 | CASSLGSVYEQFF | TGTGCCAGCAGCTTAGGGTCCGTATATGAGCAGTTCTTC
many | NA | TRBJ1-5 | TRBV7-2 | CASSPGRQYQPQHF | TGTGCCAGCAGCCCCGGTCGACAGTATCAGCCCCAGCATTTT
NA | NA | TRBJ1-6 | TRBV10-3 | CASRNRGLENSPLHF | TGTGCCAGCAGGAATAGGGGTTTAGAGAATTCACCCCTCCACTTT
NA | NA | TRBJ1-6 | TRBV9 | CASSVAGDIGSPLHF | TGTGCCAGCAGCGTAGCTGGGGACATTGGGTCACCCCTCCACTTT
NA | TRBD2 | TRBJ2-3 | TRBV20-1 | CSVLAGGDTQYF | TGCAGTGTGCTAGCGGGAGGGGATACGCAGTATTTT
NA | TRBD1 | TRBJ1-2 | TRBV11-2 | CASSLAGQLYGYTF | TGTGCCAGCAGCCTAGCGGGACAGCTCTATGGCTACACCTTC
NA | NA | TRBJ1-3 | TRBV19 | CASSKQIPSGNTIYF | TGTGCCAGTAGTAAGCAGATACCCTCTGGAAACACCATATATTTT
NA | NA | TRBJ2-3 | TRBV29-1 | CSVRTGLGNTQYF | TGCAGCGTTCGAACAGGGCTTGGGAATACGCAGTATTTT
NA | TRBD1 | TRBJ1-2 | TRBV5-8 | CASSLVTGGAHGYTF | TGTGCCAGCAGCTTAGTAACAGGGGGCGCACATGGCTACACCTTC
NA | NA | TRBJ1-4 | TRBV19 | CASSWSGNGKLLF | TGTGCCAGCAGCTGGAGTGGTAATGGAAAACTGCTTTTT
NA | NA | TRBJ1-3 | TRBV2 | CASSWTPGNTIYF | TGTGCCAGCAGTTGGACACCCGGAAACACCATATATTTT
NA | TRBD2 | TRBJ2-3 | TRBV4-3 | CASSQGGPTSGRTDTQYF | TGCGCCAGCAGCCAAGGAGGACCGACTAGCGGACGCACAGATACGCAGTATTTT
NA | TRBD2 | TRBJ2-3 | TRBV19 | CASLSGGADTQYF | TGTGCCAGTCTTAGCGGGGGGGCAGATACGCAGTATTTT
once | NA | TRBJ2-2 | TRBV2 | CASSEGELFF | TGTGCCAGCAGTGAGGGGGAGCTGTTTTTT
NA | NA | TRBJ1-5 | TRBV6-6 | CASSYLGWRDSNQPQHF | TGTGCCAGCAGTTACTTGGGTTGGAGAGATAGCAATCAGCCCCAGCATTTT
NA | NA | TRBJ2-3 | TRBV12-3/TRBV12-4 | CASSPPGDTQYF | TGTGCCAGCAGTCCCCCCGGCGATACGCAGTATTTT
NA | NA | TRBJ2-7 | TRBV7-2 | CASSFARVNEQYF | TGTGCCAGCAGCTTCGCCAGGGTCAACGAGCAGTACTTC
NA | TRBD2 | TRBJ2-3 | TRBV13 | CASSLGFRGGITDTQYF | TGTGCCAGCAGCTTAGGCTTTCGCGGGGGGATCACAGATACGCAGTATTTT
NA | NA | TRBJ2-7 | TRBV6-1 | CASRKSPGYEQYF | TGTGCCAGCAGAAAAAGTCCGGGCTACGAGCAGTACTTC
few | TRBD1 | TRBJ1-6 | TRBV6-2/TRBV6-3 | CASRDPGQEINSPLHF | TGTGCCAGCAGGGACCCGGGACAGGAGATTAATTCACCCCTCCACTTT
NA | NA | TRBJ2-2 | TRBV7-3 | CASSPRGSQGNTGELFF | TGTGCCAGCAGCCCGAGGGGGAGCCAGGGGAACACCGGGGAGCTGTTTTTT
many | NA | TRBJ1-2 | TRBV6-5 | CASSYRAQGGYTF | TGTGCCAGCAGCTACAGGGCGCAGGGGGGCTACACCTTC